This TCR beta chain was found in a study of T-cell memory formation after mild COVID-19. For the study at large: Largely donor-specific TCR clusters were found.

Broader study findings: Memory cells collected pre-infection included some clones that later responded, suggesting cross-reactive memory joined. CD4/CD8 balance held among clones contracting day 15 to 85, and later expanders leaned CD4+.

V was clipped by 5 bases and J by 2 bases, with 7 bases between them. The CDR3 has 13 residues. CDR1 is KGHDR, CDR2 SFDVKD, per germline. TCRdb reanalysed the 5' RACE reads using MiXCR and keeps one entry per CDR3 protein. In the table there are about 420,000 distinct CDR3 sequences, about 25% of which are singletons. With regard to this clonotype: Its antigen remains unknown.

This sequence was found in an adult woman who had mild COVID-19 (a few samples of this study predate the infection). Cell type and time point are not known. This chain links TRBV24-1 with TRBJ2-3; D not resolved. Sample: PBMCs or a T cell subset sorted from them (not recorded which). CDR3 residues: CATSGSPTDTQYF. The CDR3 DNA reads TGTGCCACCAGTGGAAGTCCCACAGATACGCAGTATTTT.